A single sample gave rise to the 31 T cell receptor beta chains below, sequenced in a study of beta chain features in type 1 diabetes. The study, taken as a whole, reports: Moderate but significant shortening of TCRB CDR3s was recorded in all four CD4+ subsets from Type 1 diabetes patients.

Of the isolated RNA, all was reverse transcribed, and so the sequenced material was expressed TCRB transcripts. The method was immunoSEQ multiplex PCR; TCRdb's version includes in-frame clones alone and lacks a portion of them. Here the sample spans 600,000 to 700,000 clones, around 11% being singletons. The antigens of these receptors remain unknown. Input material: naive CD4+ T cells from blood. These receptors all come from a man aged 30 to 39 with type 1 diabetes.

This clone has only a few counts. The chain links TRBV9 to TRBJ2-2; TRBD1 matches at 7 bases. Looked up from germline, CDR1 is SGDLS and CDR2 is YYNGEE. Trimming cost V 2 bases and J 1 base; bases outside gene matches: 5. The length of the CDR3 is 16 residues. The CDR3 reads CASSVTGTENTGELFF. In DNA form, the CDR3 reads TGTGCCAGCAGCGTTACCGGGACAGAGAACACCGGGGAGCTGTTTTTT.

The CDR3 region has the DNA TGTGCCAGCAGCTTCGGTTTTGGTCTTTATTCACCCCTCCACTTT. Translation: CASSFGFGLYSPLHF. The rearrangement uses TRBV7-2 and TRBJ1-6; D is uncertain. CDR3 size: 15 residues. Between the trimmed V and J ends, which lost 3 bases and 8 bases, there was a span of 14 bases. CDR1 and CDR2 from the germline V gene are SGHTA and FQGNSA.

This chain links TRBV14 with TRBJ2-3; D is perhaps TRBD2 (6 bases). Germline assignment: CDR1 SGHDN and CDR2 FVKESK. V lost 2 bases to trimming and J lost 0 bases, with 9 bases between them. This CDR3 comprises 15 residues. The DNA of the CDR3 is TGTGCCAGCAGCCAAATGGACTATAGCACAGATACGCAGTATTTT. It codes for CASSQMDYSTDTQYF.

V usage is TRBV7-8 and J usage is TRBJ2-3; 16 positions agree with TRBD2. The CDR3 is made up of 17 amino acids. Germline assignment: CDR1 SGHVS and CDR2 FQNEAQ. V lost 4 bases and J lost 4; bases outside the gene matches: 5. This CDR3 reads CASSSGTSGGAPDTQYF. CDR3 coding DNA: TGTGCCAGCAGCTCCGGGACTAGCGGGGGGGCCCCAGATACGCAGTATTTT. Drawing the rest from reference TRBV7-8 and TRBJ2-3, the complete variable domain is GAGVSQSPRYKVAKRGQDVALRCDPISGHVSLFWYQQALGQGPEFLTYFQNEAQLDKSGLPSDRFFAERPEGSVSTLKIQRTQQEDSAVYLCASSSGTSGGAPDTQYFGPGTRLTVL.

The chain carries TRBV4-3 and TRBJ2-2, with D tentatively TRBD2 (6 bases). The germline gives CDR1 LGHNA, CDR2 YSLEER. V lost 3 bases and J lost 1, with 12 bases in between. This CDR3 has 16 amino acids. CDR3 sequence reads: CASSHISGGNTGELFF. In DNA form, the CDR3 reads TGCGCCAGCAGCCATATTAGCGGAGGGAACACCGGGGAGCTGTTTTTT.

The V gene is TRBV7-2, the J gene TRBJ2-7; TRBD1 matches 8 bases. This CDR3 is 15 amino acids long. Germline V gene lookup returns CDR1 SGHTA and CDR2 FQGNSA. J was trimmed by 0 bases and V by 7 bases; bases with no gene match: 8. The CDR3 bases are TGTGCCAGCACTTATGGGACAGGCGACTCCTACGAGCAGTACTTC. Residues: CASTYGTGDSYEQYF.

This chain joins TRBV7-2 and TRBJ2-3; 12 nucleotides line up with TRBD2. The CDR3 is 16 residues long. Germline CDR1 and CDR2: SGHTA and FQGNSA. Trimming took 1 base from V and 4 from J; bases not matched to a gene: 3. CDR3 region: CASSLGLAGGPDTQYF. In nucleotides, the CDR3 is TGTGCCAGCAGCTTAGGGCTAGCGGGGGGGCCAGATACGCAGTATTTT.

The rearrangement uses TRBV5-8 and TRBJ1-2, with a possible D match to TRBD1 (6 bases). Per germline, CDR1 SGHTS and CDR2 YDEGEE. V was shortened by 0 bases and J by 4 bases, with 19 bases between the two germline ends. The CDR3 consists of 17 residues. DNA of the CDR3: TGTGCCAGCAGCTTGGCCCGCACTACGGACAGCCGCTATGGCTACACCTTC. Its protein product is CASSLARTTDSRYGYTF.

The chain carries TRBV2 and TRBJ1-2; 8 bases map to TRBD1. The ends lost 7 bases at V and 2 bases at J; junction bases unmatched: 6. This CDR3 has 14 amino acids. Germline CDR1 SNHLY, CDR2 FYNNEI. The CDR3 nucleotides are TGTGCCAGCAATTCCAGGACAGGGAACTATGGCTACACCTTC. Amino acid sequence: CASNSRTGNYGYTF.

The table lists this clone with a few counts. This chain connects TRBV27 to TRBJ1-5; D gene ambiguous. V dropped 4 bases and J dropped 3 bases, with 7 bases sitting between them. Germline V gene sequence: CDR1 MNHEY, CDR2 SMNVEV (reference sequence). This CDR3 has 13 amino acids. The CDR3 protein is CASSSKANQPQHF. CDR3 DNA: TGTGCCAGCAGTTCGAAGGCCAATCAGCCCCAGCATTTT.

This clone came up a few times. The V gene is TRBV5-1, the J gene TRBJ2-5; D is ambiguous. This CDR3 is built from 13 residues. V shed 4 bases and J shed 1 base, with 8 bases lying between them. Germline CDR1 and CDR2: SGHRS and YFSETQ. The chain's CDR3 is CASSSNIQETQYF. The CDR3 coding sequence is TGCGCCAGCAGCAGCAACATCCAAGAGACCCAGTACTTC.

This chain joins TRBV19 and TRBJ1-2; D remains unclear. In germline, CDR1 is LNHDA, CDR2 SQIVND (reference sequence). V lost 4 bases and J lost 4, with 7 bases in between. The CDR3 sequence is 12 residues long. The CDR3 reads CASSRLGYGYTF. The CDR3 nucleotides are TGTGCCAGTAGTAGGTTAGGCTATGGCTACACCTTC.

This clone was seen a handful of times. The V gene is TRBV5-6, the J gene TRBJ2-1; D is unresolved. Germline CDR1 reads SGHDT; CDR2 reads YYEEEE. Trimming pared 7 bases from V and 4 bases from J, leaving 6 bases between. The CDR3 has 11 amino acids. This CDR3 reads CASDGYNEQFF. The CDR3 DNA reads TGTGCCAGCGACGGGTACAATGAGCAGTTCTTC.

The rearrangement links TRBV11-2 to TRBJ2-7; D is unclear. The CDR3 sequence is 12 residues long. The germline V gene has CDR1 SGHAT and CDR2 FQNNGV. V was pared by 5 bases and J by 3 bases, with 8 bases between. CDR3 bases: TGTGCCAGCAGCCCATGGGGCTACGAGCAGTACTTC. Protein sequence: CASSPWGYEQYF.

This clone was seen a handful of times. J is TRBJ2-5 and V is TRBV30; D is ambiguous. In germline, CDR1 is GTSNPN, CDR2 SVGIG (reference sequence). The CDR3 contains 17 residues. Trimming shortened V by 4 bases and J by 2 bases, and 23 bases separated the two germline ends. The CDR3 nucleotides are TGTGCCTGGACCCGGCTTGGCAACACCTTCCTTCAAGAGACCCAGTACTTC. Protein: CAWTRLGNTFLQETQYF.

The chain links TRBV7-9 to TRBJ1-3; TRBD1 is a possible D gene (5 bases). The germline V gene encodes CDR1 SEHNR and CDR2 FQNEAQ (reference sequence). Trimming stripped 1 base from V and 1 base from J, with 8 bases between. There are 15 residues in the CDR3. This CDR3 is CASSLGGESGNTIYF. CDR3 DNA sequence: TGTGCCAGCAGCTTAGGAGGGGAATCTGGAAACACCATATATTTT.

The chain is built from TRBV9 and TRBJ2-5; D remains ambiguous. Germline assignment: CDR1 SGDLS and CDR2 YYNGEE. The ends were cut back, 4 bases at V and 3 bases at J, with 10 bases in the middle. The CDR3 has 13 amino acids. The CDR3 region has the DNA TGTGCCAGCAGCTTGAACTGGGAAGAGACCCAGTACTTC. Encoded protein: CASSLNWEETQYF.

The genes are TRBV5-1 and TRBJ2-2; tentative D call: TRBD1 (5 bases). V was cut by 0 bases and J by 6 bases, with 6 bases left in between. Germline V CDR1 and CDR2: SGHRS, YFSETQ. The CDR3 length is 13 residues. The CDR3 nucleotides are TGCGCCAGCAGCTTGGAGGGGCCCGGGGAGCTGTTTTTT. This gives the protein CASSLEGPGELFF.

This clone has more than one count but fewer than ten. The genes are TRBV2 and TRBJ1-4; TRBD1 matches at 8 bases. V was clipped by 6 bases and J by 8 bases; unmatched bases: 11. This CDR3 contains 15 residues. Germline assignment: CDR1 SNHLY and CDR2 FYNNEI. The CDR3 here is CASSYRDRIDEKLFF. The DNA of the CDR3 is TGTGCCAGCAGCTACCGGGACAGGATTGACGAAAAACTGTTTTTT.

In its sample, this clone was seen a few times. The chain couples TRBV29-1 to TRBJ1-5; D perhaps matches TRBD1 (6 bases). The CDR3 has 13 amino acids. Germline V CDR1 and CDR2: SQVTM, ANQGSEA. The ends were cut back, 6 bases at V and 1 base at J, with 10 bases in the middle. The CDR3 DNA sequence: TGCAGCGTGCTACAGGGAAGCAATCAGCCCCAGCATTTT. Amino acid sequence: CSVLQGSNQPQHF. Full variable domain (remainder filled in from reference TRBV29-1 and TRBJ1-5): SAVISQKPSRDICQRGTSLTIQCQVDSQVTMMFWYRQQPGQSLTLIATANQGSEATYESGFVIDKFPISRPNLTFSTLTVSNMSPEDSSIYLCSVLQGSNQPQHFGDGTRLSIL.

The sample holds a few counts of this clone. The chain links TRBV28 to TRBJ2-5; D may be TRBD1 (6 bases). Trimming pared 7 bases from V and 3 bases from J, leaving 18 bases between. CDR3 length: 15 amino acids. Germline CDR1 MDHEN, CDR2 SYDVKM. CDR3 region: CASTTTGIYEETQYF. The CDR3 DNA follows: TGTGCCAGCACTACCACAGGGATTTATGAAGAGACCCAGTACTTC. Based on the CDR3 plus reference TRBV28 and TRBJ2-5, the full variable domain is DVKVTQSSRYLVKRTGEKVFLECVQDMDHENMFWYRQDPGLGLRLIYFSYDVKMKEKGDIPEGYSVSREKKERFSLILESASTNQTSMYLCASTTTGIYEETQYFGPGTRLLVL.

This clone was recorded a few times. This chain links TRBV6-1 with TRBJ2-1; maybe TRBD1 (5 bases). CDR1 and CDR2 (germline): MNHNS, SASEGT. Trimming shortened V by 4 bases and J by 7 bases, and 20 bases separated the two germline ends. The length of the CDR3 is 16 residues. The CDR3 region has the DNA TGTGCCAGCAGTGCGGCAGGGCTCCCCAATATTAATGAGCAGTTCTTC. Translated, it gives CASSAAGLPNINEQFF.

A remark on this clone: The sample has other DNA sequences that encode this CDR3 too. V gene TRBV9 combines with J gene TRBJ1-4; tentatively, D is TRBD1 (6 bases). This CDR3 spans 14 amino acids. V was shortened by 3 bases and J by 8 bases, with 14 bases between the two germline ends. CDR1 and CDR2 from the germline V gene are SGDLS and YYNGEE. The CDR3 coding sequence is TGTGCCAGCAGCGACCAGACAGGTCGCGAAAAACTGTTTTTT. Its protein product is CASSDQTGREKLFF.

This clone was seen more than once but under ten times. The chain couples TRBV10-3 to TRBJ2-1; TRBD2 matches at 9 bases. Germline V CDR1 and CDR2: ENHRY, SYGVKD. Trimming took 4 bases from V and 3 from J; bases not matched to a gene: 1. The CDR3 length is 14 residues. The CDR3 loop is CAISVAGDYNEQFF. The CDR3 region has the DNA TGTGCCATCAGTGTAGCGGGAGACTACAATGAGCAGTTCTTC.

This clone was recorded a few times. The rearrangement joins TRBV5-1 to TRBJ1-2; the D is unclear. The CDR3 covers 13 residues. Germline assignment: CDR1 SGHRS and CDR2 YFSETQ. Trimming pared 4 bases from V and 3 bases from J, leaving 10 bases between. CDR3 nucleotides: TGCGCCAGCAGCCTGGCTGACTACTATGGCTACACCTTC. The encoded protein is CASSLADYYGYTF. Based on the CDR3 plus reference TRBV5-1 and TRBJ1-2, the full variable domain is KAGVTQTPRYLIKTRGQQVTLSCSPISGHRSVSWYQQTPGQGLQFLFEYFSETQRNKGNFPGRFSGRQFSNSRSEMNVSTLELGDSALYLCASSLADYYGYTFGSGTRLTVV.

The rearrangement links TRBV6-5 to TRBJ1-6; no reliable D call. Deletions cut 6 bases from V and 7 bases from J, with 13 bases between. Germline V CDR1 and CDR2: MNHEY, SVGAGI. The CDR3 totals 14 residues. The CDR3 sequence: CASRNNGANSPLHF. In nucleotides, the CDR3 is TGTGCCAGCAGAAACAACGGCGCGAATTCACCCCTCCACTTT.

This clone was detected a few times. The chain combines TRBV27 with TRBJ2-3; the D is unclear. Looked up from germline, CDR1 is MNHEY and CDR2 is SMNVEV (reference sequence). V lost 2 bases and J lost 0, with 6 bases in between. The CDR3 covers 14 residues. The chain's CDR3 is CASSLVSSTDTQYF. The CDR3 bases are TGTGCCAGCAGTTTAGTGAGTAGCACAGATACGCAGTATTTT.

The CDR3 protein is CASSEGEGTNEKLFF. The CDR3 bases are TGTGCCAGCAGTGAGGGGGAGGGAACTAATGAAAAACTGTTTTTT. The gene calls are TRBV25-1 and TRBJ1-4; D possibly corresponds to TRBD1 (5 bases). CDR3 length: 15 amino acids. V gave up 3 bases and J gave up 1 base, with 9 bases separating them. The V gene's germline CDR1 is MGHDK and CDR2 SYGVNS.

There are a few counts of this clone. The chain has TRBV30 and TRBJ2-5, with 8 bases lining up with TRBD2. This CDR3 is 12 amino acids long. CDR1 is GTSNPN and CDR2 is SVGIG in the germline V gene (reference sequence). After removal of 0 bases from V and 8 bases from J, the junction contained 2 bases not matched to a gene. The DNA of the CDR3 is TGTGCCTGGAGTGTACGGGGGGGTACCCAGTACTTC. Protein: CAWSVRGGTQYF.

The chain couples TRBV27 to TRBJ2-7; 8 bases map to TRBD1. V was clipped by 2 bases and J by 3 bases; unmatched bases: 6. CDR3 length: 15 residues. Germline V CDR1 and CDR2: MNHEY, SMNVEV (reference sequence). The CDR3 reads CASSLVGQENYEQYF. The CDR3 DNA follows: TGTGCCAGCAGTTTAGTGGGACAGGAAAACTACGAGCAGTACTTC.

CDR3 residues: CASSLTPGQIYEQYF. The CDR3 bases are TGCGCCAGCAGCTTGACTCCGGGACAGATCTACGAGCAGTACTTC. The chain carries TRBV5-1 and TRBJ2-7; 7 bases map to TRBD1. Germline loops: CDR1 SGHRS, CDR2 YFSETQ. With V trimmed by 1 base and J by 3 bases, 7 bases remained unmatched. The CDR3 contains 15 residues.